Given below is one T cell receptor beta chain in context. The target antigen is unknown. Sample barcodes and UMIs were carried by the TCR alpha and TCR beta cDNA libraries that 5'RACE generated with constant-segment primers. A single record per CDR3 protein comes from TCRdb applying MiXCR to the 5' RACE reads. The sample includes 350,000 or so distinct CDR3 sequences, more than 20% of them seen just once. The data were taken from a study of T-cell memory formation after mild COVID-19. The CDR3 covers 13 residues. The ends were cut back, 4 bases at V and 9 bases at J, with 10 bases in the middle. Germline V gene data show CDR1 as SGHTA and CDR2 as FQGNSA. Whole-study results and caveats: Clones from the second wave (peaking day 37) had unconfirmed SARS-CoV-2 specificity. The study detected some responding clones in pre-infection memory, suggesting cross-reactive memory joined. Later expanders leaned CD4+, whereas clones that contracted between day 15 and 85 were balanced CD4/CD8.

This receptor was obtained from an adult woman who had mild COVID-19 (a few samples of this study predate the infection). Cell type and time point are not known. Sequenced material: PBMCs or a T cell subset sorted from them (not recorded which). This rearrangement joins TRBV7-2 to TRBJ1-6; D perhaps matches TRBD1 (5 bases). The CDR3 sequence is CASSSTGTSPLHF. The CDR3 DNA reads TGTGCCAGCAGCTCTACAGGAACTTCACCCCTCCACTTT.